This paragraph covers one TCR beta chain sequence. Trimming removed 6 bases from V and 5 bases from J, with 11 bases in between. Germline loops: CDR1 KGHSH, CDR2 LQKENI. The CDR3 contains 13 residues. The data originate from a study of T cell responses to AZD1222 COVID-19 vaccine. The assay was immunoSEQ multiplex PCR, and TCRdb's table has in-frame clones only and misses some. The sample lists roughly 140,000 clones, approximately 89% occurring once. V usage is TRBV18 and J usage is TRBJ1-5; D is ambiguous. The clonotype comes from an adult in good health. The source material was peripheral blood, sampled on day 0 of AZD1222 vaccination. In nucleotides, the CDR3 is TGTGCCAGCTCCCGAGACTTGGATCAGCCCCAGCATTTT. This gives the protein CASSRDLDQPQHF. Full variable domain (missing parts from reference TRBV18 and TRBJ1-5): NAGVMQNPRHLVRRRGQEARLRCSPMKGHSHVYWYRQLPEEGLKFMVYLQKENIIDESGMPKERFSAEFPKEGPSILRIQQVVRGDSAAYFCASSRDLDQPQHFGDGTRLSIL.